These 8 T cell receptor beta chains were all obtained from the same sample, sequenced in a study of Graves' ophthalmopathy and Graves' hyperthyroidism. TCR beta CDR3 amplification used RNA transcripts. Second-round multiplex PCR followed a first-round RT-PCR using HTBI primers. TCRdb called the multiplex PCR reads again in MiXCR, with one record for every CDR3 protein. The sample lists 650,000 to 900,000 distinct CDR3 sequences; roughly two fifths were seen once. What was sequenced was peripheral blood. Receptor source: an adult man with Graves' ophthalmopathy.

This chain connects TRBV3-1 to TRBJ1-5; D not certain. This CDR3 has 16 residues. V was cut by 0 bases and J by 0 bases, with 9 bases left in between. Germline CDR1 is LGHDT and CDR2 is YNNKEL (reference sequence). The CDR3 nucleotides are TGTGCCAGCAGCCAAGATTCGCGGCCTAGCAATCAGCCCCAGCATTTT. As protein: CASSQDSRPSNQPQHF.

The V gene is TRBV9, the J gene TRBJ2-7, with 11 bases identical to TRBD2. The junction had 12 bases not matched to a gene; V was cut back by 4 bases and J by 3 bases. The CDR3 sequence is 17 residues long. Germline CDR1 and CDR2: SGDLS and YYNGEE. CDR3 DNA sequence: TGTGCCAGCAGCCTAGCGGGGGGACTAGCGCGGGGCTACGAGCAGTACTTC. Translation gives CASSLAGGLARGYEQYF.

To note about this clonotype: This may come from a read error, since a much larger clone is one base off. The chain joins TRBV7-9 to TRBJ1-2; D is possibly TRBD1 (5 bases). The CDR3 contains 14 residues. The germline V gene encodes CDR1 SEHNR and CDR2 FQNEAQ (reference sequence). CDR3 DNA: TGTGCCGGCAGCCAGGCGCAGGGAAACTATGGCTACACCTTC. Its protein product is CAGSQAQGNYGYTF.

This clonotype occurred many times. This chain joins TRBV10-3 and TRBJ2-7; D may be TRBD1 or TRBD2 (5 bases each). The CDR3 sequence is 13 residues long. Germline V gives CDR1 ENHRY, CDR2 SYGVKD. Trimming took off 4 bases at V and 8 bases at J, with 15 bases between the two ends. For the CDR3, the DNA is TGTGCCATCAGTGTAGCCGACAGCGGAAAGCAGTACTTC. This gives the protein CAISVADSGKQYF.

V and J are TRBV10-3 and TRBJ2-5; D perhaps matches TRBD1 (5 bases). CDR1 is ENHRY, CDR2 SYGVKD, per germline. Trimming removed 2 bases from V and 2 bases from J, with 18 bases in between. This CDR3 comprises 17 residues. In DNA, the CDR3 is TGTGCCATCAGTGAGCCTAACCAACCGACAGAGCAAGAGACCCAGTACTTC. It is translated as CAISEPNQPTEQETQYF.

J is TRBJ1-2 and V is TRBV16; TRBD1 agrees at 7 bases. The CDR3 contains 13 residues. V dropped 8 bases and J dropped 6; count of bases not matched to a gene: 9. Per germline, CDR1 KGHSY and CDR2 FQNENV. Written as DNA, the CDR3 is TGTGCCAGCTCACCCGACAGGGCAGATGGCTACACCTTC. This codes for CASSPDRADGYTF.

The rearrangement joins TRBV25-1 to TRBJ1-5; tentatively, D is TRBD1 (6 bases). V lost 6 bases and J lost 6, with 24 bases in between. CDR3 length: 17 amino acids. Germline assignment: CDR1 MGHDK and CDR2 SYGVNS. The CDR3, as DNA: TGTGCCAGCAGCCCATCAGGGAGGGGGGGCTTTGGTCAGCCCCAGCATTTT. Its translation is CASSPSGRGGFGQPQHF.

This clonotype was observed at least ten times. The rearrangement uses TRBV10-1 and TRBJ1-2; tentatively, D is TRBD1 (6 bases). Germline V gene data show CDR1 as WNHNN and CDR2 as SYGVQD (reference sequence). This CDR3 is 14 amino acids long. V lost 5 bases to trimming and J lost 4 bases, with 14 bases between them. CDR3 sequence: CASSPTGTPYGYTF. The CDR3 nucleotides are TGCGCCAGCAGTCCGACGGGGACACCCTATGGCTACACCTTC.